This section outlines one T cell receptor (beta chain) sequence together with its context. Its matching antigen is unknown. The source of the sample is a study of post-analysis software for immune sequencing data. The wider study: There were relapsing-remitting, secondary progressive and progressive-relapsing multiple sclerosis among the disease courses included. Study conclusions and caveats: Roughly 5 TRBV segments occurring more often in patients than controls included TRBV5-6, TRBV5-1 and TRBV20-1. Significantly lower normalized Chao1 diversity was seen in multiple sclerosis patients than in controls.

V was pared by 4 bases and J by 2 bases, with 5 bases between. Germline values: CDR1 SQVTM, CDR2 ANQGSEA. This CDR3 comprises 12 residues. TCR beta libraries were prepared from cDNA with unique molecular identifiers. cDNA molecules numbering about half a million came from approximately 0.91 to 9.4 million T cells. A single record per CDR3 protein comes from TCRdb applying MiXCR to the PCR reads. The sample records hundreds of thousands of distinct CDR3 sequences, approximately 60% being singletons. The sequence was collected from a girl aged 2 to 9 with multiple sclerosis. Sequences were obtained from blood. The chain couples TRBV29-1 to TRBJ1-4; D uncertain. CDR3 protein: CSVAQTNEKLFF. The CDR3 DNA reads as TGCAGCGTTGCACAGACTAATGAAAAACTGTTTTTT.